The 8 T cell receptor beta chains presented below share a single source sample, sequenced in a study of OX40 agonist ivuxolimab in advanced cancers. This table comes from immunoSEQ multiplex PCR, and its TCRdb copy is limited to in-frame clones, with some not included. The sample holds roughly 130,000 clones, just over 90% seen once. Sequenced here: CD4+ or CD8+ T cells sorted from blood, sampled in a trial of the OX40 agonist ivuxolimab. The origin of the receptors is an adult with an advanced solid tumor such as melanoma, head and neck, liver or kidney cancer.

The rearrangement links TRBV30 to TRBJ1-6; no firm D call. The CDR3 contains 13 residues. Trimming pared 1 base from V and 7 bases from J, leaving 8 bases between. The germline V gene encodes CDR1 GTSNPN and CDR2 SVGIG (reference sequence). CDR3 bases: TGTGCCTGGAGTGGACCGCCGAATTCACCCCTCCACTTT. Amino acid sequence: CAWSGPPNSPLHF. The full variable domain, in which reference TRBV30 and TRBJ1-6 provide the parts outside the CDR3, is SQTIHQWPATLVQPVGSPLSLECTVEGTSNPNLYWYRQAAGRGLQLLFYSVGIGQISSEVPQNLSASRPQDRQFILSSKKLLLSDSGFYLCAWSGPPNSPLHFGNGTRLTVT.

The gene calls are TRBV27 and TRBJ1-3, with a possible D match to TRBD1 (5 bases). The CDR3 is 14 amino acids. Germline lookup yields CDR1 MNHEY and CDR2 SMNVEV (reference sequence). Trimming took 5 bases from V and 6 from J, leaving 14 bases between them. CDR3 loop: CASSPRVSLNTIYF. CDR3 DNA sequence: TGTGCCAGCAGTCCCAGGGTCTCCTTAAACACCATATATTTT.

This rearrangement joins TRBV7-9 to TRBJ2-1; D may match TRBD1 or TRBD2 (5 bases each). The V gene lost 5 bases and the J gene lost 0 bases, with 11 bases spanning the gap. Looked up from germline, CDR1 is SEHNR and CDR2 is FQNEAQ (reference sequence). This CDR3 spans 15 amino acids. CDR3 bases: TGTGCCAGCAGCCCGGGGCGGAGCTCCTACAATGAGCAGTTCTTC. Translating it yields CASSPGRSSYNEQFF. Using reference TRBV7-9 and TRBJ2-1 for the parts outside the CDR3, the full variable domain is DTGVSQNPRHKITKRGQNVTFRCDPISEHNRLYWYRQTLGQGPEFLTYFQNEAQLEKSRLLSDRFSAERPKGSFSTLEIQRTEQGDSAMYLCASSPGRSSYNEQFFGPGTRLTVL.

The genes are TRBV19 and TRBJ2-4, with no clear D. Germline CDR1 LNHDA, CDR2 SQIVND (reference sequence). The CDR3 is 16 amino acids. V dropped 5 bases and J dropped 1 base, with 15 bases sitting between them. The CDR3 coding sequence is TGTGCCAGTAGTGGCGGCCTAAATGAGGCCAAAAACATTCAGTACTTC. Its translation: CASSGGLNEAKNIQYF.

The rearrangement joins TRBV7-8 to TRBJ1-3, with no clear D. Germline CDR1 reads SGHVS; CDR2 reads FQNEAQ. The ends were cut back, 1 base at V and 2 bases at J, with 12 bases in the middle. The CDR3 sequence is 16 residues long. This CDR3 is CASSLDLGRTGNTIYF. Written as DNA, the CDR3 is TGTGCCAGCAGCTTAGATTTGGGCCGCACTGGAAACACCATATATTTT.

The chain recombines TRBV5-4 with TRBJ1-4; D call uncertain. In germline, CDR1 is SGHNT, CDR2 YYREEE (reference sequence). The CDR3 covers 15 residues. Trimming removed 4 bases from V and 0 bases from J, with 10 bases in between. The CDR3 DNA reads as TGTGCCAGCAGCCGTGCTGGGTCAACTAATGAAAAACTGTTTTTT. It translates to CASSRAGSTNEKLFF.

The chain uses TRBV19 and TRBJ1-5; D remains unclear. The germline gives CDR1 LNHDA, CDR2 SQIVND (reference sequence). The CDR3 contains 16 residues. V was shortened by 1 base and J by 2 bases, with 12 bases between the two germline ends. CDR3 amino acids: CASSIGPLYGNQPQHF. The CDR3 DNA reads TGTGCCAGTAGTATAGGGCCGTTATATGGCAATCAGCCCCAGCATTTT. The full variable domain, in which reference TRBV19 and TRBJ1-5 provide the parts outside the CDR3, is DGGITQSPKYLFRKEGQNVTLSCEQNLNHDAMYWYRQDPGQGLRLIYYSQIVNDFQKGDIAEGYSVSREKKESFPLTVTSAQKNPTAFYLCASSIGPLYGNQPQHFGDGTRLSIL.

The V and J genes are TRBV7-6 and TRBJ1-1, with D perhaps matching TRBD1 (6 bases). Germline V gene lookup returns CDR1 SGHVS and CDR2 FNYEAQ. This CDR3 comprises 15 residues. The V end lost 2 bases, the J end lost 1 base, and 11 bases lay between the germline ends. CDR3 sequence reads: CASSLSGTPNTEAFF. CDR3 DNA sequence: TGTGCCAGCAGCTTATCTGGGACACCGAACACTGAAGCTTTCTTT.